This T cell receptor beta chain stems from a study of blood T cell repertoires in COVID-19. The table came from immunoSEQ multiplex PCR; TCRdb's copy has only in-frame clones and leaves some out. The table includes about 200,000 clones, about 86% detected once. Trimming removed 1 base from V and 3 bases from J; junction bases left unmatched: 6. This CDR3 is built from 16 residues. Germline V gene sequence: CDR1 LNHDA, CDR2 SQIVND (reference sequence). The chain uses TRBV19 and TRBJ2-1, with 7 bases lining up with TRBD2. Material for sequencing was peripheral blood. This clonotype was sampled from a woman between 45 and 60 years old with acute or convalescent COVID-19. The CDR3 DNA reads TGTGCCAGTAGTATAGGAGGGAGGGCCTACTACAATGAGCAGTTCTTC. Translating it yields CASSIGGRAYYNEQFF.